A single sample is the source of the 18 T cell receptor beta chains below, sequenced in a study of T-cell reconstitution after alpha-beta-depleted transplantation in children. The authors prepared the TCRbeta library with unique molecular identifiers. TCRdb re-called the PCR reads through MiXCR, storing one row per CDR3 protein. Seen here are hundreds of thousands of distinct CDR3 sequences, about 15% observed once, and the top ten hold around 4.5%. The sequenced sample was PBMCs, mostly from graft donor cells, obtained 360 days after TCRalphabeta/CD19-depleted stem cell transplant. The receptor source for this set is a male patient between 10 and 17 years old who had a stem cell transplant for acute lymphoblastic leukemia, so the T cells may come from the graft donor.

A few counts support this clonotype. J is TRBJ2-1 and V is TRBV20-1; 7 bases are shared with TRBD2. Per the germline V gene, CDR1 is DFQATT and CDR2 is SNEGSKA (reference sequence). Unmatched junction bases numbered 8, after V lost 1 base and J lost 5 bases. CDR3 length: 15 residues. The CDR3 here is CSARVPPGLNNEQFF. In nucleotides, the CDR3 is TGCAGTGCTAGAGTCCCCCCGGGACTAAACAATGAGCAGTTCTTC.

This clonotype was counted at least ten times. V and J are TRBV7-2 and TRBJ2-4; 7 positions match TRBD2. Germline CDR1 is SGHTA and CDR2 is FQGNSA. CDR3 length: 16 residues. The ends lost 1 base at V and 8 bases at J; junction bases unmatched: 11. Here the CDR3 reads CASSLEGSGPMDIQYF. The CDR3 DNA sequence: TGTGCCAGCAGCTTAGAGGGTAGCGGGCCCATGGACATTCAGTACTTC.

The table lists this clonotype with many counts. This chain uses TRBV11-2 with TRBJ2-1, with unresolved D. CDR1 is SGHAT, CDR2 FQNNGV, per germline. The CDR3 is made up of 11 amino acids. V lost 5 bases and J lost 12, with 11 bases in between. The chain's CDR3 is CASSPGMGQFF. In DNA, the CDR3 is TGTGCCAGCAGCCCGGGCATGGGGCAGTTCTTC.

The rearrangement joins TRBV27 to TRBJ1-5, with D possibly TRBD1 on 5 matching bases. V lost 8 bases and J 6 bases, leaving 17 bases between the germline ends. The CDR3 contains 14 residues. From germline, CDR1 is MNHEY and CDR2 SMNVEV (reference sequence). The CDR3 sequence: CASRWSGGSQPQHF. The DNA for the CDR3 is TGTGCCAGCCGCTGGTCCGGGGGTTCTCAGCCCCAGCATTTT.

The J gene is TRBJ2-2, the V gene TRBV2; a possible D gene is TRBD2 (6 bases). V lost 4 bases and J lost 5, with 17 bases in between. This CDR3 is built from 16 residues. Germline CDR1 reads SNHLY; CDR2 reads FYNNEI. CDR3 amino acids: CASSGGASIGTGELFF. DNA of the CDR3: TGTGCCAGCAGTGGCGGGGCTAGTATCGGGACCGGGGAGCTGTTTTTT.

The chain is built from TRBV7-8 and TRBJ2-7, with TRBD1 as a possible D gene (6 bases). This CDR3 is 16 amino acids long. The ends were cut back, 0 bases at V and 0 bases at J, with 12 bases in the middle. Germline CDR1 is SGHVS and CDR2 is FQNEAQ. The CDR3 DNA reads TGTGCCAGCAGCTTAGCGAAGGGGGTAAGCTCCTACGAGCAGTACTTC. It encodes CASSLAKGVSSYEQYF.

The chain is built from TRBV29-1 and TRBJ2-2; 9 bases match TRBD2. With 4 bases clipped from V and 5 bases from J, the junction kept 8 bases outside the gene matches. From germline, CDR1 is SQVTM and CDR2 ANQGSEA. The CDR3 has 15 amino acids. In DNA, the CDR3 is TGCAGCGTTGGTGGCGGGAGGGGGGGGACCGGGGAGCTGTTTTTT. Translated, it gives CSVGGGRGGTGELFF.

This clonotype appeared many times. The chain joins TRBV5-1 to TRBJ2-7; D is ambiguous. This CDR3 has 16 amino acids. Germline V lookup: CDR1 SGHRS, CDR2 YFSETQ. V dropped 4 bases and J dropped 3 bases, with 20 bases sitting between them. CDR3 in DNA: TGCGCCAGCAGCCAGATGGTAGGGATAAGTGGCTACGAGCAGTACTTC. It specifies CASSQMVGISGYEQYF.

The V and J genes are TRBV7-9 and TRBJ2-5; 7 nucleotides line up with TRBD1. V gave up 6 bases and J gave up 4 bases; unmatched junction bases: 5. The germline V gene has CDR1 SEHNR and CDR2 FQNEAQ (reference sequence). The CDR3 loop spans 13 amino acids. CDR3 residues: CASRGQLRETQYF. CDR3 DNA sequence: TGTGCCAGCAGGGGACAGTTAAGAGAGACCCAGTACTTC. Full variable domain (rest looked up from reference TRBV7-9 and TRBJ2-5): DTGVSQNPRHKITKRGQNVTFRCDPISEHNRLYWYRQTLGQGPEFLTYFQNEAQLEKSRLLSDRFSAERPKGSFSTLEIQRTEQGDSAMYLCASRGQLRETQYFGPGTRLLVL.

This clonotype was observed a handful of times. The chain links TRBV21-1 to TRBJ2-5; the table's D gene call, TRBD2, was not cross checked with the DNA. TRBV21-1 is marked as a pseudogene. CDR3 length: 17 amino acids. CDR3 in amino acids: CASSGRGRETSRETQYF. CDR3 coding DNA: TGTGCCAGCAGCGGGAGGGGGAGGGAGACAAGCCGAGAGACCCAGTACTTC.

CDR3 coding DNA: TGTGCCAGCAGGACAGGACTGGTGGGCAAACTGTTTTTT. Amino acids: CASRTGLVGKLFF. The chain combines TRBV28 with TRBJ1-4, with D possibly matching TRBD1 (6 bases). Trimming pared 6 bases from V and 11 bases from J, leaving 16 bases between. This CDR3 has 13 residues. Looked up from germline, CDR1 is MDHEN and CDR2 is SYDVKM.

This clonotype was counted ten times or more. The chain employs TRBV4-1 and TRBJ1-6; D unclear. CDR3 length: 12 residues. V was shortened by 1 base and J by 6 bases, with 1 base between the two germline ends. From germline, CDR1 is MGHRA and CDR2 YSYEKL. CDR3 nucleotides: TGCGCCAGCAGCCAAGTTAATTCACCCCTCCACTTT. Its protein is CASSQVNSPLHF.

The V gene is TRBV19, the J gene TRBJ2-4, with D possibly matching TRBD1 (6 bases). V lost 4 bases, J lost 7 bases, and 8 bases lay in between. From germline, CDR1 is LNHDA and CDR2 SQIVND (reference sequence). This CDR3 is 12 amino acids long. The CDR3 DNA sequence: TGTGCCAGTAGTACTACAGGGAACATTCAGTACTTC. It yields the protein CASSTTGNIQYF.

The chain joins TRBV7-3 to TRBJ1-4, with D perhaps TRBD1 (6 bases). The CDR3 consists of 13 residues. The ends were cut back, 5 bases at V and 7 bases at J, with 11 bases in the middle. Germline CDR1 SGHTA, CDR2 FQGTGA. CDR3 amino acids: CASSTGWGEKLFF. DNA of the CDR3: TGTGCCAGCAGCACAGGGTGGGGTGAAAAACTGTTTTTT.

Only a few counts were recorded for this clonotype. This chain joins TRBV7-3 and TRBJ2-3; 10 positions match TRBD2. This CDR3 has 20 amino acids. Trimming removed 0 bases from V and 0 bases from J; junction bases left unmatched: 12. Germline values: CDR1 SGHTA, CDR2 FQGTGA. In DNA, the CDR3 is TGTGCCAGCAGCTTAACCCCTAGCGGGAGTAGGGGCCCCAGCACAGATACGCAGTATTTT. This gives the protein CASSLTPSGSRGPSTDTQYF.

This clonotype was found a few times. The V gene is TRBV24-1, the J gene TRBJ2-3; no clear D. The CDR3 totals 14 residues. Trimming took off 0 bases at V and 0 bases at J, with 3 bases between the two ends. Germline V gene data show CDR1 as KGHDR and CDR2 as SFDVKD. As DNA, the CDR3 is TGTGCCACCAGTGATTTGGCCAGCACAGATACGCAGTATTTT. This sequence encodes CATSDLASTDTQYF.

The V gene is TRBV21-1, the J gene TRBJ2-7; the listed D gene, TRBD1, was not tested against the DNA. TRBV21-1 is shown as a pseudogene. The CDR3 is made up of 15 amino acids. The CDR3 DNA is TGTGCCAGCAGCAAATCACCGGGGTCCACCTACGAGCAGTACTTC. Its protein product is CASSKSPGSTYEQYF.

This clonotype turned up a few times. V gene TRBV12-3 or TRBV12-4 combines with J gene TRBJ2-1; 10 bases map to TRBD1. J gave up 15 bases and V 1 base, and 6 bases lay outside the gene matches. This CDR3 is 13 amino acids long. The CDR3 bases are TGTGCCAGCAGTTTAGGGACAGGGGGTTCGTCGTTCTTC. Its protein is CASSLGTGGSSFF.